These T cell receptor beta chains were read from a single sample in a study of T cells in Graves' hyperthyroidism and ophthalmopathy. From the multiplex PCR reads, TCRdb called clonotypes with MiXCR, one entry per CDR3 protein. This sample has 530,000 or so distinct CDR3 sequences, with about 45% found just once. Sequencing used peripheral blood or thyroid tissue (not recorded which). The receptor source for this set is a woman between 18 and 30 years old with Graves' hyperthyroidism. The CDR3 runs from the conserved cysteine through the conserved F or W. A D gene is named only where the DNA matches it firmly. The size field is filled for only some rows; it gives once, few, many or a size class.

once	TRBV7-9	-	TRBJ2-7	TGTGCCAGCTTATCAGGGAACCCCTACGAGCAGTACTTC	CASLSGNPYEQYF
-	TRBV27	-	TRBJ1-1	TGTGCCAGCAGTTTATTAAAAGGGGGTTACGACACTGAAGCTTTCTTT	CASSLLKGGYDTEAFF
-	TRBV27	-	TRBJ1-1	TGTGCCAGCCGCCTAAGACGGGTGAACACTGGAGCTTTCTTT	CASRLRRVNTGAFF
-	TRBV7-9	-	TRBJ2-7	TGTGCCAGCAGCTCCCGAGGGGGGATCTACGAGCAGTACTTC	CASSSRGGIYEQYF
many	TRBV11-2	-	TRBJ2-5	TGTGCCAGCAGCCATTGGGACACCAAAGAGACCCAGTACTTC	CASSHWDTKETQYF
-	TRBV12-3/TRBV12-4	TRBD1	TRBJ1-2	TGTGCCAGCAGTATCCGGGACAGGGGTTCTGGCCACACCTTC	CASSIRDRGSGHTF
many	TRBV15	TRBD1	TRBJ2-2	TGTGCCACCAGCAATGGGACAGTGATCGGCGGGGAGCTGTTTTTT	CATSNGTVIGGELFF
-	TRBV29-1	-	TRBJ1-1	TGCAGCTTTCTACCTGAGGAGAACACTGAAGCTTTCTTT	CSFLPEENTEAFF
-	TRBV24-1	-	TRBJ2-2	TGTGCCACTAGCAGCCGGGAGCTGTTTTTT	CATSSRELFF
-	TRBV7-2	TRBD2	TRBJ2-1	TGTGCCAGCAGCCCATCAGCGGGAGTCCACAATGAGCAGTTCTTC	CASSPSAGVHNEQFF
-	TRBV4-1	TRBD2	TRBJ2-7	TGTGCCAGCAGCCAAGTACTAGCGGGAGGAACAGATACGCAGTACTTC	CASSQVLAGGTDTQYF
many	TRBV20-1	-	TRBJ1-5	TGCAGTGCTAGTGTAACAACAGGGTCGGCTCAGCCCCAGCATTTT	CSASVTTGSAQPQHF
many	TRBV6-5	-	TRBJ1-3	TGTGCCAGCAGTCTTGCCTACCAAAGCTCTGGAAACACCATATATTTT	CASSLAYQSSGNTIYF
-	TRBV7-2	TRBD1	TRBJ2-1	TGTGCCAGCAGCTTATCGAGGGGGCGCTACAATGAGCAGTTCTTC	CASSLSRGRYNEQFF
-	TRBV7-9	-	TRBJ2-1	TGTGCCAGCAGCTTATACGATGAGCAGTTCTTC	CASSLYDEQFF